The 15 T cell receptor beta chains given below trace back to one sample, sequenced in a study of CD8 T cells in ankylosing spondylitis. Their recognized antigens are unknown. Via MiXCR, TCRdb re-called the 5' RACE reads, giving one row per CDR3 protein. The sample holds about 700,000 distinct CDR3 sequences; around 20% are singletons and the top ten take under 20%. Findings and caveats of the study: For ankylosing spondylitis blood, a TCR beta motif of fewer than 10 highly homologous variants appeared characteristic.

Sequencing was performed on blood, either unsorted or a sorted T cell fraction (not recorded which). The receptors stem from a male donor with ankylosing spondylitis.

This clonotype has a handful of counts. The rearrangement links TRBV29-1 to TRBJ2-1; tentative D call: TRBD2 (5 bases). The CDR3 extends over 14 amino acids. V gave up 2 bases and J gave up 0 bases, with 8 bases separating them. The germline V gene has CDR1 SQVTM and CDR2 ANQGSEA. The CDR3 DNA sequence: TGCAGCGTTGAACTAGCCTCCTCCTACAATGAGCAGTTCTTC. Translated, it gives CSVELASSYNEQFF.

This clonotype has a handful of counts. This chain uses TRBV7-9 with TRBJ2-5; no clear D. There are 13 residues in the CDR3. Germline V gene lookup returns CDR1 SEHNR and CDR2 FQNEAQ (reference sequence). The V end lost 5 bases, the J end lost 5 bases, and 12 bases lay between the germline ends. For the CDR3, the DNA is TGTGCCAGCAGCGCCACCGCCGGGGAGACCCAGTACTTC. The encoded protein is CASSATAGETQYF.

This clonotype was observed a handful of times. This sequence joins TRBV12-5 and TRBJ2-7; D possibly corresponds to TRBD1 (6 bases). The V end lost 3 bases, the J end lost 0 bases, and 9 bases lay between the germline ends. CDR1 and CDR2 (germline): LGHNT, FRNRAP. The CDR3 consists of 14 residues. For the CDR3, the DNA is TGTGCTAGTGGTTTAGGACAGAACTCCTACGAGCAGTACTTC. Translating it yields CASGLGQNSYEQYF.

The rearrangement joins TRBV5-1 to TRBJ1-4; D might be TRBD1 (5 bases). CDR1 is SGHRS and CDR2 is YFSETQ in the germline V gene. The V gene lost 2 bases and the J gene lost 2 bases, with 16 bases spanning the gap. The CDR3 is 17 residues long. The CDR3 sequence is CASSLEGLSRTNEKLFF. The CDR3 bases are TGCGCCAGCAGCTTAGAGGGACTAAGCCGTACTAATGAAAAACTGTTTTTT.

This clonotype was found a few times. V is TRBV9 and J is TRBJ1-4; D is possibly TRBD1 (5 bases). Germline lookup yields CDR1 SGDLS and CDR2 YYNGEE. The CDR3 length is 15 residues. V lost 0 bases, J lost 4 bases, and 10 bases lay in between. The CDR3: CASSVEGRSNEKLFF. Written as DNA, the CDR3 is TGTGCCAGCAGCGTAGAGGGACGGAGTAATGAAAAACTGTTTTTT.

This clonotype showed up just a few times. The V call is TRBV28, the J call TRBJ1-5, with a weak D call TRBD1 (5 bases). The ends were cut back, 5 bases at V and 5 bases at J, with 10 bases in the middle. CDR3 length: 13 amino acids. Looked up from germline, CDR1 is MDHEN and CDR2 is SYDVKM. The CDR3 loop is CASSNGGDQPQHF. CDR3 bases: TGTGCCAGCAGTAATGGAGGGGATCAGCCCCAGCATTTT. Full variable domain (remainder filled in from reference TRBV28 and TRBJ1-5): DVKVTQSSRYLVKRTGEKVFLECVQDMDHENMFWYRQDPGLGLRLIYFSYDVKMKEKGDIPEGYSVSREKKERFSLILESASTNQTSMYLCASSNGGDQPQHFGDGTRLSIL.

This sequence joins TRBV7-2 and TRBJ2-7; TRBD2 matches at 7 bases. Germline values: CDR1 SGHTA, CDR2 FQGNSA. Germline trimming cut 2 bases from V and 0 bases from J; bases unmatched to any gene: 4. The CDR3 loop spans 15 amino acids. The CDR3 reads CASSLSGKVSYEQYF. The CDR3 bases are TGTGCCAGCAGCTTAAGCGGGAAGGTCTCCTACGAGCAGTACTTC.

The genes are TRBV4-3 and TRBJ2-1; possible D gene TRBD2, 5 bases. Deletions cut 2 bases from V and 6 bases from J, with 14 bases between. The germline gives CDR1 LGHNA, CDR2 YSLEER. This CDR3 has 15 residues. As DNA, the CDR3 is TGCGCCAGCAGCCAACAATCAGGACTGCGCAATGAGCAGTTCTTC. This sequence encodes CASSQQSGLRNEQFF.

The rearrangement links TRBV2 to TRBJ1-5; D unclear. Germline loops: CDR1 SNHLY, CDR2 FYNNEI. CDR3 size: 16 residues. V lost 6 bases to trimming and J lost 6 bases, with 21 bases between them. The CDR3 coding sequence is TGTGCCAGCAGCAACGAACGGGTCGTCCAGGTTCAGCCCCAGCATTTT. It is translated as CASSNERVVQVQPQHF. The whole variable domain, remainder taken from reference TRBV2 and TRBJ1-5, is EPEVTQTPSHQVTQMGQEVILRCVPISNHLYFYWYRQILGQKVEFLVSFYNNEISEKSEIFDDQFSVERPDGSNFTLKIRSTKLEDSAMYFCASSNERVVQVQPQHFGDGTRLSIL.

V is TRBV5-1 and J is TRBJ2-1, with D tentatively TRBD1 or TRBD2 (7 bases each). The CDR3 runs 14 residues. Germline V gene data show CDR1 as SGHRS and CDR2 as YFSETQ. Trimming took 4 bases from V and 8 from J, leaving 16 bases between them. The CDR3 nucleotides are TGCGCCAGCAGCCCAGACAGGGAGGGTCATGAGCAGTTCTTC. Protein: CASSPDREGHEQFF.

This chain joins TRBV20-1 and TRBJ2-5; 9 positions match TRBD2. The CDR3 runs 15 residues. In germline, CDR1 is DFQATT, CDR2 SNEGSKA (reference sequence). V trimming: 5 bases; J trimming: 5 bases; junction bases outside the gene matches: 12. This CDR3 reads CSAGTRSGGDETQYF. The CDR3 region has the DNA TGCAGTGCTGGAACTCGTAGCGGGGGAGACGAGACCCAGTACTTC.

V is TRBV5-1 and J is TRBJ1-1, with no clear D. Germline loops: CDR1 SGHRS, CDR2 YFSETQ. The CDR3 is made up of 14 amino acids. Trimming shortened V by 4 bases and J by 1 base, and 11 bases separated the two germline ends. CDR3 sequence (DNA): TGCGCCAGCAGCGGTGGCGCCACGAACACTGAAGCTTTCTTT. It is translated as CASSGGATNTEAFF. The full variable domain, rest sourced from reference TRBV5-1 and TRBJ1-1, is KAGVTQTPRYLIKTRGQQVTLSCSPISGHRSVSWYQQTPGQGLQFLFEYFSETQRNKGNFPGRFSGRQFSNSRSEMNVSTLELGDSALYLCASSGGATNTEAFFGQGTRLTVV.

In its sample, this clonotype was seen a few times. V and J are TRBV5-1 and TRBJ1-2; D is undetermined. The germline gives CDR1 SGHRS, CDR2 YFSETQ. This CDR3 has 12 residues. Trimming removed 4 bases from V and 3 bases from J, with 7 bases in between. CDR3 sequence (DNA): TGCGCCAGCAGCACGGACCACTATGGCTACACCTTC. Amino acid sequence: CASSTDHYGYTF.

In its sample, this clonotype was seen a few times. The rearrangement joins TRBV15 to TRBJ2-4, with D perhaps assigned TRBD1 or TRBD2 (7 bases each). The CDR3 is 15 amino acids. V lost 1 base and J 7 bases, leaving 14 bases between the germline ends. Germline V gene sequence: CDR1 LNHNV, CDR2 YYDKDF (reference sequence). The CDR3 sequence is CATSRGRQGGNIQYF. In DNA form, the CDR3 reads TGTGCCACCAGCAGAGGAAGGCAGGGGGGGAACATTCAGTACTTC. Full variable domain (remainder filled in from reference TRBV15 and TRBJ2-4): DAMVIQNPRYQVTQFGKPVTLSCSQTLNHNVMYWYQQKSSQAPKLLFHYYDKDFNNEADTPDNFQSRRPNTSFCFLDIRSPGLGDTAMYLCATSRGRQGGNIQYFGAGTRLSVL.

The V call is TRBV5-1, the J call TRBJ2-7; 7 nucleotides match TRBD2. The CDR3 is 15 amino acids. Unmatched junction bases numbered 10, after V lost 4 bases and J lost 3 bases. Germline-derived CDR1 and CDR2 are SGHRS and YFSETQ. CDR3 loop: CASSPVGGIRYEQYF. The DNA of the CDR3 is TGCGCCAGCAGCCCCGTGGGGGGGATCCGCTACGAGCAGTACTTC. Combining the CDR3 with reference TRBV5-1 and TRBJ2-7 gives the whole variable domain KAGVTQTPRYLIKTRGQQVTLSCSPISGHRSVSWYQQTPGQGLQFLFEYFSETQRNKGNFPGRFSGRQFSNSRSEMNVSTLELGDSALYLCASSPVGGIRYEQYFGPGTRLTVT.